What follows are 8 T cell receptor beta chains derived from one specimen sequenced in a study of cytomegalovirus exposure and HLA in healthy donors. The PCR contained 60 Vbeta and 13 Jbeta primers. Measured with immunoSEQ multiplex PCR; TCRdb has only the in-frame clones, and not every one. Here the sample spans about 210,000 clones, around 79% being singletons. The sequenced sample consisted of PBMCs. The receptors originated from a male donor in good health and CMV-seropositive.

The chain carries TRBV5-4 and TRBJ1-2; TRBD1 agrees at 7 bases. The CDR3 sequence is 16 residues long. Germline trimming cut 4 bases from V and 3 bases from J; bases unmatched to any gene: 12. Germline CDR1 is SGHNT and CDR2 is YYREEE (reference sequence). The CDR3 loop is CASSQRRDSSYYGYTF. The CDR3 DNA reads TGTGCCAGCAGCCAGCGCCGGGACAGCAGCTACTATGGCTACACCTTC. The variable domain in full, completed from reference TRBV5-4 and TRBJ1-2, reads ETGVTQSPTHLIKTRGQQVTLRCSSQSGHNTVSWYQQALGQGPQFIFQYYREEENGRGNFPPRFSGLQFPNYSSELNVNALELDDSALYLCASSQRRDSSYYGYTFGSGTRLTVV.

The chain is built from TRBV7-9 and TRBJ1-3; D uncertain. Trimming removed 3 bases from V and 4 bases from J, with 16 bases in between. CDR3 size: 16 residues. The germline V gene has CDR1 SEHNR and CDR2 FQNEAQ (reference sequence). CDR3 loop: CASSFDSGWSGNTIYF. In DNA form, the CDR3 reads TGTGCCAGCAGCTTTGATTCGGGGTGGTCCGGAAACACCATATATTTT. Full variable domain (missing parts from reference TRBV7-9 and TRBJ1-3): DTGVSQNPRHKITKRGQNVTFRCDPISEHNRLYWYRQTLGQGPEFLTYFQNEAQLEKSRLLSDRFSAERPKGSFSTLEIQRTEQGDSAMYLCASSFDSGWSGNTIYFGEGSWLTVV.

The rearrangement uses TRBV19 and TRBJ2-5; 9 bases agree with TRBD2. From germline, CDR1 is LNHDA and CDR2 SQIVND (reference sequence). The CDR3 length is 16 residues. The ends lost 3 bases at V and 2 bases at J; junction bases unmatched: 7. The CDR3 nucleotides read TGTGCCAGTAGTATGAGGCTAGCGGGACCACAAGAGACCCAGTACTTC. This sequence encodes CASSMRLAGPQETQYF.

The table lists this clone with a count of one. The chain joins TRBV28 to TRBJ1-2, with TRBD1 matching 9 bases. CDR1 and CDR2 (germline): MDHEN, SYDVKM. This CDR3 spans 16 amino acids. The junction had 13 bases not matched to a gene; V was cut back by 8 bases and J by 3 bases. CDR3 DNA: TGTGCCAGCGGGGTCCCGGGGACAGGGAGACACTATGGCTACACCTTC. Encoded protein: CASGVPGTGRHYGYTF.

The chain combines TRBV6-5 with TRBJ1-5; 9 nucleotides line up with TRBD1. CDR3 size: 15 residues. The J segment lost 1 base and the V segment lost 6 bases, leaving 4 bases of the junction unmatched. Germline loops: CDR1 MNHEY, CDR2 SVGAGI. The CDR3 loop is CASSPGQGSNQPQHF. In nucleotides, the CDR3 is TGTGCCAGCAGCCCGGGACAGGGCAGCAATCAGCCCCAGCATTTT.

The V and J genes are TRBV28 and TRBJ2-6, with D unresolved. The CDR3 consists of 16 residues. V was clipped by 2 bases and J by 0 bases, with 8 bases between them. Germline V lookup: CDR1 MDHEN, CDR2 SYDVKM. The CDR3 bases are TGTGCCAGCAGTTTACCCTATAGCTCTGGGGCCAACGTCCTGACTTTC. Protein: CASSLPYSSGANVLTF. Supplemented by reference TRBV28 and TRBJ2-6, the full variable domain reads DVKVTQSSRYLVKRTGEKVFLECVQDMDHENMFWYRQDPGLGLRLIYFSYDVKMKEKGDIPEGYSVSREKKERFSLILESASTNQTSMYLCASSLPYSSGANVLTFGAGSRLTVL.

As regards this clone: This sample includes further DNA sequences coding for the same CDR3. This chain joins TRBV19 and TRBJ1-1; 7 nucleotides agree with TRBD1. This CDR3 comprises 14 residues. The ends lost 6 bases at V and 4 bases at J; junction bases unmatched: 8. CDR1 is LNHDA and CDR2 is SQIVND in the germline V gene (reference sequence). In DNA form, the CDR3 reads TGTGCCAGTAGCAACAGGGGCAGGGGCACTGAAGCTTTCTTT. Translating gives CASSNRGRGTEAFF.

This clone was recorded a few times. The rearrangement uses TRBV25-1 and TRBJ2-7; D may be TRBD1 (6 bases). The CDR3 length is 12 residues. The V end was cut by 4 bases, the J end by 5 bases, with 9 bases between. CDR1 and CDR2 (germline): MGHDK, SYGVNS. CDR3 sequence reads: CASSGQVDEQYF. CDR3 coding DNA: TGTGCCAGCAGTGGACAGGTGGACGAGCAGTACTTC.